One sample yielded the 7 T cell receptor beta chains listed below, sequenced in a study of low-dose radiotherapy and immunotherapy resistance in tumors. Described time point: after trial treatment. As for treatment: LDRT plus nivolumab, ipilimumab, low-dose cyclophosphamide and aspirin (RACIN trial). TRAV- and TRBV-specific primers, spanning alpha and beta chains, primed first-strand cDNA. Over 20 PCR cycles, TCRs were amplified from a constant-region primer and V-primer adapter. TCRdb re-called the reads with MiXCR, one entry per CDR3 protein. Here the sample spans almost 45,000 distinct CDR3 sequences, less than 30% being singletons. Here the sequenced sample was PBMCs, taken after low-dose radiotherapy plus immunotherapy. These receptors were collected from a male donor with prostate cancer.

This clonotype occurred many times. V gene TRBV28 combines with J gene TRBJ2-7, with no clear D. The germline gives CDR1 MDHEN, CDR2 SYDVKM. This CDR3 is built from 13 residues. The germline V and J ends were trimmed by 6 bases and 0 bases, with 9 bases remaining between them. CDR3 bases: TGTGCCAGCAGCCTCCTGACCTCCTACGAGCAGTACTTC. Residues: CASSLLTSYEQYF.

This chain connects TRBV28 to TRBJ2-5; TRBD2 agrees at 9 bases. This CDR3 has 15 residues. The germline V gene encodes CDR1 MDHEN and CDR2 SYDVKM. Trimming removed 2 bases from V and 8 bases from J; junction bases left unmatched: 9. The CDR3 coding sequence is TGTGCCAGCAGTTTAGCGGGAGGGGAGGGAGGAACCCAGTACTTC. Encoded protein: CASSLAGGEGGTQYF. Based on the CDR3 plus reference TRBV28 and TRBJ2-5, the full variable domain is DVKVTQSSRYLVKRTGEKVFLECVQDMDHENMFWYRQDPGLGLRLIYFSYDVKMKEKGDIPEGYSVSREKKERFSLILESASTNQTSMYLCASSLAGGEGGTQYFGPGTRLLVL.

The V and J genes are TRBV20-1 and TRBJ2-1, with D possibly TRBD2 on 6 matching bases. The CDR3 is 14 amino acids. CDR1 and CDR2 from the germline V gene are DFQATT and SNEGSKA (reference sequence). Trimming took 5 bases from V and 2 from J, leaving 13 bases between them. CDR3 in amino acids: CSARPGDAYNEQFF. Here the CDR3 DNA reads TGCAGTGCTCGACCGGGGGACGCCTACAATGAGCAGTTCTTC.

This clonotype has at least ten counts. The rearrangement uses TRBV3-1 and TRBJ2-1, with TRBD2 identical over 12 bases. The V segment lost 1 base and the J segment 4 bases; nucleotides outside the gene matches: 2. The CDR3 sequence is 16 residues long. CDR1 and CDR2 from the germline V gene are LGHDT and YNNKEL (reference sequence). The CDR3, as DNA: TGTGCCAGCAGCCAAGGGACTAGCGGGGCATACAATGAGCAGTTCTTC. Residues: CASSQGTSGAYNEQFF.

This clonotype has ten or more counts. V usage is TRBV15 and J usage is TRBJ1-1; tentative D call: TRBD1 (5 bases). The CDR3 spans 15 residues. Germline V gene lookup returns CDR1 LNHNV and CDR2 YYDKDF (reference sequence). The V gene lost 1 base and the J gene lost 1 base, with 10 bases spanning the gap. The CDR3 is CATSRAGRGNTEAFF. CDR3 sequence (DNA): TGTGCCACCAGCAGAGCGGGGAGGGGGAACACTGAAGCTTTCTTT.

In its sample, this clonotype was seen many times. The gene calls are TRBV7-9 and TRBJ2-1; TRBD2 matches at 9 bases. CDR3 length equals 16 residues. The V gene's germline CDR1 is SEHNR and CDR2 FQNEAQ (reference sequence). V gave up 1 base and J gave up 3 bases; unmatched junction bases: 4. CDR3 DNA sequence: TGTGCCAGCAGCTTAGAGGGTAGCGGGGGCTACAATGAGCAGTTCTTC. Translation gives CASSLEGSGGYNEQFF.

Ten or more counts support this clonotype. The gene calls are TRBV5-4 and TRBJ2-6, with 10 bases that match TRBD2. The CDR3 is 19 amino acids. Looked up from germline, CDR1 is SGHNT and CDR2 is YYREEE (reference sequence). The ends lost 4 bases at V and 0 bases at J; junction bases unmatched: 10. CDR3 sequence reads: CASSPSSGRPSSGANVLTF. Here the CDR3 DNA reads TGTGCCAGCAGCCCTTCTAGCGGGAGACCCAGCTCTGGGGCCAACGTCCTGACTTTC.